This TCR beta chain emerged from a study of blood T cells in healthy people across ages. A second PCR, run for about 6 to 11 cycles, used a sample-barcoded 5' primer plus a J-beta primer mix. TCRdb processed the 5' RACE reads anew with MiXCR; each CDR3 protein has one entry. The sample has about 1.8 million distinct CDR3 sequences, around half seen once. Trimming removed 5 bases from V and 11 bases from J, with 12 bases in between. Germline V gene data show CDR1 as SGHNT and CDR2 as YENEEA. The CDR3 extends over 11 amino acids. Approximately 10 milliliters was the volume of peripheral blood drawn from each donor. Each sample had at least 6 million PBMCs isolated.

The clonotype comes from a woman in her thirties or forties in good health. The chain combines TRBV11-3 with TRBJ2-5, with no clear D. Sequenced material: blood. The CDR3 reads CASSTQNEQYF. Written as DNA, the CDR3 is TGTGCCAGCAGCACCCAGAATGAGCAGTACTTC.